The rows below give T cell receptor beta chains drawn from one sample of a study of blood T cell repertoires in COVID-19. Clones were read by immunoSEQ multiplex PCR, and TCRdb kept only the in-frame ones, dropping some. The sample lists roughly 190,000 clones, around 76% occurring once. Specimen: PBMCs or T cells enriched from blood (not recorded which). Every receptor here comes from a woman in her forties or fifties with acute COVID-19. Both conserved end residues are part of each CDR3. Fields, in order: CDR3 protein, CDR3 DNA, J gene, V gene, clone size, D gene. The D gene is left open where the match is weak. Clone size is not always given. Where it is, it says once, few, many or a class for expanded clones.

CDR3: CASSDGLAVYNEQFF
DNA: TGTGCCAGCAGCGATGGACTAGCGGTCTACAATGAGCAGTTCTTC
J: TRBJ2-1
V: TRBV2
size: NA
D: TRBD2

CDR3: CASSDHRGEANVLTF
DNA: TGTGCCAGCAGCGACCACAGGGGGGAGGCCAACGTCCTGACTTTC
J: TRBJ2-6
V: TRBV7-3
size: NA
D: TRBD1

CDR3: CASSAPTENTGELFF
DNA: TGTGCCAGCAGCGCCCCGACAGAGAACACCGGGGAGCTGTTTTTT
J: TRBJ2-2
V: TRBV9
size: NA
D: NA

CDR3: CASRIDRTSRRNEQFF
DNA: TGTGCCAGCAGGATAGATAGGACTAGCCGGCGTAATGAGCAGTTCTTC
J: TRBJ2-1
V: TRBV11-2
size: NA
D: TRBD2

CDR3: CASKLGDNNQPQHF
DNA: TGTGCCAGCAAATTAGGGGACAACAATCAGCCCCAGCATTTT
J: TRBJ1-5
V: TRBV6-5
size: NA
D: NA

CDR3: CASSPPQDQPQHF
DNA: TGTGCCAGCAGTCCCCCCCAGGATCAGCCCCAGCATTTT
J: TRBJ1-5
V: TRBV28
size: once
D: NA

CDR3: CASSPEWTSTDTQYF
DNA: TGTGCCAGCAGCCCCGAGTGGACAAGCACAGATACGCAGTATTTT
J: TRBJ2-3
V: TRBV11-2
size: once
D: NA

CDR3: CASSLGASAGNTIYF
DNA: TGTGCCAGCTCATTAGGGGCCTCCGCTGGAAACACCATATATTTT
J: TRBJ1-3
V: TRBV18
size: NA
D: NA

CDR3: CASRGTGVFVNTEAFF
DNA: TGTGCCAGTAGGGGGACAGGGGTCTTTGTGAACACTGAAGCTTTCTTT
J: TRBJ1-1
V: TRBV19
size: NA
D: TRBD1

CDR3: CASSLGWDTYGYTF
DNA: TGTGCCAGCAGTTTAGGCTGGGACACCTATGGCTACACCTTC
J: TRBJ1-2
V: TRBV27
size: NA
D: NA

CDR3: CASSPSRSHAQETQYF
DNA: TGTGCCAGCAGTCCGTCCCGGTCCCATGCTCAAGAGACCCAGTACTTC
J: TRBJ2-5
V: TRBV27
size: NA
D: NA

CDR3: CASSQTGVTEKLFF
DNA: TGTGCCAGCAGCCAAACAGGGGTGACCGAAAAACTGTTTTTT
J: TRBJ1-4
V: TRBV3-1/TRBV3-2
size: NA
D: TRBD1

CDR3: CASSPSGGGGTFWEQFF
DNA: TGTGCCAGCTCACCCAGTGGTGGCGGGGGGACCTTTTGGGAGCAGTTCTTC
J: TRBJ2-1
V: TRBV18
size: NA
D: TRBD2

CDR3: CASSLATKGVRSSGNTIYF
DNA: TGCGCCAGCAGTCTCGCCACAAAAGGGGTCCGGAGCTCTGGAAACACCATATATTTT
J: TRBJ1-3
V: TRBV23-1
size: NA
D: NA

CDR3: CASSFSFRGSEKLFF
DNA: TGTGCCAGCAGTTTTTCCTTCAGGGGGAGTGAAAAACTGTTTTTT
J: TRBJ1-4
V: TRBV27
size: once
D: TRBD1

CDR3: CASSLISGQGGSPLHF
DNA: TGTGCCAGCAGCTTAATATCGGGACAGGGAGGCTCACCCCTCCACTTT
J: TRBJ1-6
V: TRBV7-2
size: NA
D: TRBD1

CDR3: CASSLARGEAFF
DNA: TGCGCCAGCAGCTTGGCCCGGGGAGAAGCTTTCTTT
J: TRBJ1-1
V: TRBV5-1
size: NA
D: NA

CDR3: CASSPQGAVNTGELFF
DNA: TGTGCCAGCTCACCACAAGGGGCGGTGAACACCGGGGAGCTGTTTTTT
J: TRBJ2-2
V: TRBV18
size: few
D: NA

CDR3: CASSLGGTKLEKLFF
DNA: TGTGCCAGCAGCTTAGGCGGGACTAAGCTCGAAAAACTGTTTTTT
J: TRBJ1-4
V: TRBV7-9
size: NA
D: NA

CDR3: CASSLDGFLGGYTF
DNA: TGTGCCAGCAGCTTGGACGGGTTTTTGGGTGGCTACACCTTC
J: TRBJ1-2
V: TRBV5-6
size: NA
D: NA

CDR3: CASSRDRGETEAFF
DNA: TGTGCCAGCTCACGGGACAGGGGAGAGACTGAAGCTTTCTTT
J: TRBJ1-1
V: TRBV18
size: many
D: TRBD1

CDR3: CASSVDEGTQYF
DNA: TGTGCCAGCAGCGTTGACGAGGGAACGCAGTATTTT
J: TRBJ2-3
V: TRBV9
size: NA
D: NA

CDR3: CASGILSDNYNSPLHF
DNA: TGTGCCAGCGGAATTCTCTCTGACAACTATAATTCACCCCTCCACTTT
J: TRBJ1-6
V: TRBV27
size: NA
D: NA

CDR3: CASSVGRSLAQETQYF
DNA: TGTGCCAGCAGCGTAGGGCGGTCCCTAGCACAAGAGACCCAGTACTTC
J: TRBJ2-5
V: TRBV9
size: NA
D: NA

CDR3: CASSLGSNPNEKLFF
DNA: TGTGCTAGCAGCTTGGGCAGCAATCCTAATGAAAAACTGTTTTTT
J: TRBJ1-4
V: TRBV7-7
size: NA
D: NA

CDR3: CASSKEGDYGYTF
DNA: TGTGCCAGCAGCAAAGAAGGGGACTATGGCTACACCTTC
J: TRBJ1-2
V: TRBV21-1
size: NA
D: NA

CDR3: CASSSGAGGYTF
DNA: TGTGCCAGCAGTTCAGGGGCTGGAGGCTACACCTTC
J: TRBJ1-2
V: TRBV27
size: NA
D: NA

CDR3: CASSRSTGGGSPLHF
DNA: TGTGCCAGCAGTCGAAGCACAGGGGGCGGTTCACCCCTCCACTTT
J: TRBJ1-6
V: TRBV27
size: NA
D: TRBD1

CDR3: CASSEDRTGGETQYF
DNA: TGTGCCAGCAGTGAAGACCGCACAGGAGGGGAGACCCAGTACTTC
J: TRBJ2-5
V: TRBV6-1
size: NA
D: NA

CDR3: CASSLGSRGANSPLHF
DNA: TGTGCCAGCAGCTTAGGTTCCAGGGGAGCGAATTCACCCCTCCACTTT
J: TRBJ1-6
V: TRBV11-2
size: once
D: NA

CDR3: CASSLGQGSTDTQYF
DNA: TGTGCCAGCAGCCTAGGACAGGGAAGCACAGATACGCAGTATTTT
J: TRBJ2-3
V: TRBV7-6
size: NA
D: TRBD1

CDR3: CASSSWTALTGTEAFF
DNA: TGTGCCAGCAGCTCCTGGACTGCCCTGACGGGCACTGAAGCTTTCTTT
J: TRBJ1-1
V: TRBV11-2
size: NA
D: NA

CDR3: CASSYSGLSMNTEAFF
DNA: TGTGCCAGCAGTTACTCGGGGCTCTCGATGAACACTGAAGCTTTCTTT
J: TRBJ1-1
V: TRBV6-5
size: NA
D: NA

CDR3: CASSFLTGVEVRNTEAFF
DNA: TGTGCCAGCAGTTTCCTGACAGGGGTGGAAGTTAGGAACACTGAAGCTTTCTTT
J: TRBJ1-1
V: TRBV28
size: NA
D: TRBD1

CDR3: CASRALGGGGLWDGYTF
DNA: TGTGCCAGCAGGGCGTTAGGAGGGGGCGGACTCTGGGATGGCTACACCTTC
J: TRBJ1-2
V: TRBV28
size: NA
D: TRBD1

CDR3: CASSYSLSGANEKLFF
DNA: TGTGCCAGCAGTTACTCGCTATCAGGGGCTAATGAAAAACTGTTTTTT
J: TRBJ1-4
V: TRBV6-5
size: few
D: NA

CDR3: CASRTGVLRNQPQHF
DNA: TGTGCCAGCAGGACCGGGGTTTTGAGAAATCAGCCCCAGCATTTT
J: TRBJ1-5
V: TRBV2
size: NA
D: NA

CDR3: CASSLYTTGVTEAFF
DNA: TGTGCCAGCAGTTTATACACAACAGGGGTCACTGAAGCTTTCTTT
J: TRBJ1-1
V: TRBV28
size: NA
D: TRBD1

CDR3: CASSLELVGHNEQFF
DNA: TGCGCCAGCAGCTTGGAGTTAGTGGGCCACAATGAGCAGTTCTTC
J: TRBJ2-1
V: TRBV5-1
size: NA
D: NA

CDR3: CASSAGSGANVLTF
DNA: TGCGCCAGCAGTGCCGGCTCTGGGGCCAACGTCCTGACTTTC
J: TRBJ2-6
V: TRBV10-1
size: NA
D: NA

CDR3: CASQGRGAPNTEAFF
DNA: TGTGCCAGCCAAGGGCGGGGGGCGCCGAACACTGAAGCTTTCTTT
J: TRBJ1-1
V: TRBV5-4
size: once
D: NA

CDR3: CASSQVGTRGDYGYTF
DNA: TGTGCCAGCAGCCAAGTAGGGACCCGGGGGGACTATGGCTACACCTTC
J: TRBJ1-2
V: TRBV3-1/TRBV3-2
size: NA
D: NA

CDR3: CASSLLGTGGDTQYF
DNA: TGTGCCAGCAGTTTACTGGGAACCGGAGGAGATACGCAGTATTTT
J: TRBJ2-3
V: TRBV28
size: NA
D: NA